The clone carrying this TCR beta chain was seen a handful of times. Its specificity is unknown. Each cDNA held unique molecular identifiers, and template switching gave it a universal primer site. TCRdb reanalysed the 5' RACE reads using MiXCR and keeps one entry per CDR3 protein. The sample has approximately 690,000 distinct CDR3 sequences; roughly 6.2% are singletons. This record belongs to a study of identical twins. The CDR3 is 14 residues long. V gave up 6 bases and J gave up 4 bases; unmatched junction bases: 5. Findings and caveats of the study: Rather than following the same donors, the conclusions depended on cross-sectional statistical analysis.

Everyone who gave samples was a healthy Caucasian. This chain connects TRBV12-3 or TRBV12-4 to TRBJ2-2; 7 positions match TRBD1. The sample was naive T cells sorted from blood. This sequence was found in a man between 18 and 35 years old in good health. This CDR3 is CASSRDRSTGELFF. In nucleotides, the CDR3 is TGTGCCAGCAGCCGGGACAGATCCACCGGGGAGCTGTTTTTT.